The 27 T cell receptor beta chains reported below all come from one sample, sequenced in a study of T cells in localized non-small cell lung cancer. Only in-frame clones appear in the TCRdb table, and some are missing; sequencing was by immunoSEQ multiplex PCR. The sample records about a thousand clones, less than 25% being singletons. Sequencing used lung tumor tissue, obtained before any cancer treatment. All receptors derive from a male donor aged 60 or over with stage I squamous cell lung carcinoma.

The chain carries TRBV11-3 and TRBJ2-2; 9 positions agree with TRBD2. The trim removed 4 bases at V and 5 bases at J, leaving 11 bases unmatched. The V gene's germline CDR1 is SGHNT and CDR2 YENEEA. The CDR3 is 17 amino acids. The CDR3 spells CASSYLRGLAFTGELFF. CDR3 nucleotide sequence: TGTGCCAGCAGCTACCTCCGAGGACTAGCGTTTACCGGGGAGCTGTTTTTT.

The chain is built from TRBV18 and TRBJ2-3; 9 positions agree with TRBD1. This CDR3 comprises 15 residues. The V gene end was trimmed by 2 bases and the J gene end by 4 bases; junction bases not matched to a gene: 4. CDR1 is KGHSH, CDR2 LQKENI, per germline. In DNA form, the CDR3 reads TGTGCCAGCTCACCAACGGGACAGGGACCAGATACGCAGTATTTT. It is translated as CASSPTGQGPDTQYF.

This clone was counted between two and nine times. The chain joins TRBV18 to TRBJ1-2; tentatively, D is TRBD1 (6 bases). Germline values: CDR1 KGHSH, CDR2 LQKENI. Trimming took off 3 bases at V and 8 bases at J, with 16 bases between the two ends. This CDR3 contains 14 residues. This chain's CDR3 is CASSPQGPDLGYTF. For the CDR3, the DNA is TGTGCCAGCTCACCCCAGGGGCCCGACCTCGGCTACACCTTC. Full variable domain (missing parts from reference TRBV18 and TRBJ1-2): NAGVMQNPRHLVRRRGQEARLRCSPMKGHSHVYWYRQLPEEGLKFMVYLQKENIIDESGMPKERFSAEFPKEGPSILRIQQVVRGDSAAYFCASSPQGPDLGYTFGSGTRLTVV.

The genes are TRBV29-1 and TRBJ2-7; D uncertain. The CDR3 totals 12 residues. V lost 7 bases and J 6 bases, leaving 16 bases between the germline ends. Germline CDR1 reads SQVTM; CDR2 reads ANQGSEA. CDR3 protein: CSASTPFGEQYF. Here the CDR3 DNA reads TGCAGCGCATCGACACCTTTCGGCGAGCAGTACTTC.

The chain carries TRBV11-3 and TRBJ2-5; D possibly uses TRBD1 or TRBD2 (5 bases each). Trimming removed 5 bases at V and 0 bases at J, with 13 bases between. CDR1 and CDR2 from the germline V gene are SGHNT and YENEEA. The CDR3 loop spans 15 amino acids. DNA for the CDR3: TGTGCCAGCAGCGAGGGGCTCGGGGACCAAGAGACCCAGTACTTC. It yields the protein CASSEGLGDQETQYF.

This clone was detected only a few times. The CDR3 sequence is CASSTQASLIQETQYF. In nucleotides, the CDR3 is TGTGCCAGCAGTACTCAGGCTAGCCTTATCCAAGAGACCCAGTACTTC. The rearrangement uses TRBV6-8 and TRBJ2-5; D may be TRBD2 (5 bases). V lost 5 bases and J lost 1, with 17 bases in between. The CDR3 spans 16 residues. Germline CDR1 reads MNHGY; CDR2 reads SAAAGT.

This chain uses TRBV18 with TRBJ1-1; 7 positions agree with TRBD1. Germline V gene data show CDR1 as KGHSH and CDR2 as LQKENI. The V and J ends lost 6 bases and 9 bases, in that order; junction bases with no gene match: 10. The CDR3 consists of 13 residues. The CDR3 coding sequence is TGTGCCAGCTCCCCCCCGACAGGGTGGCAAGCTTTCTTT. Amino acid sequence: CASSPPTGWQAFF.

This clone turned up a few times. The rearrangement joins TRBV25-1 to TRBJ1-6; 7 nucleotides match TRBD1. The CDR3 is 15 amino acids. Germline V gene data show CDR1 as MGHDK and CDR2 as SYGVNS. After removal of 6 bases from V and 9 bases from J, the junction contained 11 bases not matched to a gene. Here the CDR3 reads CASSKTGQGGSPLHF. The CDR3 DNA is TGTGCCAGCAGCAAAACCGGGCAGGGGGGTTCACCCCTCCACTTT. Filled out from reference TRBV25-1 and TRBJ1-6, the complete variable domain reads EADIYQTPRYLVIGTGKKITLECSQTMGHDKMYWYQQDPGMELHLIHYSYGVNSTEKGDLSSESTVSRIRTEHFPLTLESARPSHTSQYLCASSKTGQGGSPLHFGNGTRLTVT.

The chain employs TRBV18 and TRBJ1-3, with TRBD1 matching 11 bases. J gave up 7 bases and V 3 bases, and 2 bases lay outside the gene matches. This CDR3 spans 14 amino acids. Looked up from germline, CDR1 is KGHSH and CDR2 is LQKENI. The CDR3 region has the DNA TGTGCCAGCTCACCCCGGGACAGGGGGAACACCATATATTTT. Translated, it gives CASSPRDRGNTIYF.

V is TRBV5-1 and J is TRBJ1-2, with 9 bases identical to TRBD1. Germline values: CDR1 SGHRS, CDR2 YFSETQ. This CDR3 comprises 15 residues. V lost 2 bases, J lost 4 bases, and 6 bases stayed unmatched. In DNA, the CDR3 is TGCGCCAGCAGCTTATCGACAGGGGGTCCCTATGGCTACACCTTC. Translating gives CASSLSTGGPYGYTF.

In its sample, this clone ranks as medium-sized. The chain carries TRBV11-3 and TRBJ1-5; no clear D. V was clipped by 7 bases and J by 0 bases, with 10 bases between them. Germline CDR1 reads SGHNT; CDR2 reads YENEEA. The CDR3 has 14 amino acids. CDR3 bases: TGTGCCAGCACGGGTGGCGGTAGCAATCAGCCCCAGCATTTT. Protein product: CASTGGGSNQPQHF.

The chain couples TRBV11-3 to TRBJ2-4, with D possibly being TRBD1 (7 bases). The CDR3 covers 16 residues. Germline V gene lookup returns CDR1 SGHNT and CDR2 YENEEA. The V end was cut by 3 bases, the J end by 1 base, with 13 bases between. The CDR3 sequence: CASSLTSGGAKNIQYF. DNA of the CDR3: TGTGCCAGCAGCTTGACTTCAGGGGGGGCCAAAAACATTCAGTACTTC. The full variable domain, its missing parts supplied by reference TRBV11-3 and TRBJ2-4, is EAGVVQSPRYKIIEKKQPVAFWCNPISGHNTLYWYLQNLGQGPELLIRYENEEAVDDSQLPKDRFSAERLKGVDSTLKIQPAELGDSAVYLCASSLTSGGAKNIQYFGAGTRLSVL.

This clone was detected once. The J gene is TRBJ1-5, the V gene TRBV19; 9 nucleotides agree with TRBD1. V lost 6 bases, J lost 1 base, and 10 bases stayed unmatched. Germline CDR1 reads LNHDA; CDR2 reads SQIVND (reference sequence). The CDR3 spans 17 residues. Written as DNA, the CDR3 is TGTGCCAGTAGCCAAAACAGGGGGCCGGCGAGCAATCAGCCCCAGCATTTT. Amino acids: CASSQNRGPASNQPQHF.

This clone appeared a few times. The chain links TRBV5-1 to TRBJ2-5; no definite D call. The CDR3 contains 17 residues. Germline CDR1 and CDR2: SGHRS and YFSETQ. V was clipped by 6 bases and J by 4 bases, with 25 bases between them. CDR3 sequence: CASTSILVAGVPETQYF. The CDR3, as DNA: TGCGCCAGCACCTCTATTTTGGTTGCCGGAGTTCCAGAGACCCAGTACTTC. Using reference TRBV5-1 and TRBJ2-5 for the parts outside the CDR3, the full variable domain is KAGVTQTPRYLIKTRGQQVTLSCSPISGHRSVSWYQQTPGQGLQFLFEYFSETQRNKGNFPGRFSGRQFSNSRSEMNVSTLELGDSALYLCASTSILVAGVPETQYFGPGTRLLVL.

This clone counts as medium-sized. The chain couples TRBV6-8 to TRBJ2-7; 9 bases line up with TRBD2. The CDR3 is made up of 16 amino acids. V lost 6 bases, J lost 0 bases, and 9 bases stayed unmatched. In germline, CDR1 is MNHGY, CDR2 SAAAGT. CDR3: CASRISGGPSSYEQYF. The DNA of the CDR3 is TGTGCCAGCAGAATAAGCGGGGGGCCCAGCTCCTACGAGCAGTACTTC.

In nucleotides, the CDR3 is TGCGCCAGCAGCAGGGGGGAATCCAACACCGGGGAGCTGTTTTTT. This translates into CASSRGESNTGELFF. The V gene is TRBV5-1, the J gene TRBJ2-2; D possibly matches TRBD1 or TRBD2 (6 bases each). CDR1 and CDR2 (germline): SGHRS, YFSETQ. This CDR3 is built from 15 residues. Deletions cut 4 bases from V and 2 bases from J, with 12 bases between.

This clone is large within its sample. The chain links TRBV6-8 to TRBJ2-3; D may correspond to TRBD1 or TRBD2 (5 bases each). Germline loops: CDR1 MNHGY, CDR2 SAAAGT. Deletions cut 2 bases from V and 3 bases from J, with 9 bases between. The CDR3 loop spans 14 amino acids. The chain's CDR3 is CASSYRWGTDTQYF. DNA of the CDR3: TGTGCCAGCAGTTACAGGTGGGGGACAGATACGCAGTATTTT.

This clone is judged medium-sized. The CDR3: CASSLVAPAGGNQPQHF. Here the CDR3 DNA reads TGTGCCAGCAGCTTGGTTGCGCCAGCGGGTGGGAATCAGCCCCAGCATTTT. The V gene is TRBV11-3, the J gene TRBJ1-5; D is unresolved. The V gene's germline CDR1 is SGHNT and CDR2 YENEEA. The CDR3 spans 17 residues. The germline V and J ends were trimmed by 3 bases and 4 bases, with 19 bases remaining between them.

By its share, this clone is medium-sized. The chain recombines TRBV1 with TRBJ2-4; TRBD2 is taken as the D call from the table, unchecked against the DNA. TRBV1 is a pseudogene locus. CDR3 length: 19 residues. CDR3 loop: CASSQDLEPGTSGENIQYF. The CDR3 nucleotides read TGCGCCAGCAGCCAAGATTTAGAACCCGGGACTAGCGGGGAAAACATTCAGTACTTC.

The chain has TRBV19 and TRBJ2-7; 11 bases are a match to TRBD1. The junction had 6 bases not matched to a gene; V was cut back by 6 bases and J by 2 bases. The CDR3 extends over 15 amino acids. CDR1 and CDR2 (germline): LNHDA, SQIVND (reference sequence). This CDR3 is CASRSSGQGAYEQYF. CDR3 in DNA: TGTGCCAGTAGATCCTCGGGACAGGGGGCCTACGAGCAGTACTTC.

The CDR3: CASSAGEGTQYF. The CDR3 DNA reads TGTGCCAGCTCTGCGGGCGAAGGGACCCAGTACTTC. The chain recombines TRBV9 with TRBJ2-5, with D maybe TRBD2 (5 bases). The ends were cut back, 7 bases at V and 7 bases at J, with 14 bases in the middle. The CDR3 has 12 amino acids. Germline CDR1 SGDLS, CDR2 YYNGEE.

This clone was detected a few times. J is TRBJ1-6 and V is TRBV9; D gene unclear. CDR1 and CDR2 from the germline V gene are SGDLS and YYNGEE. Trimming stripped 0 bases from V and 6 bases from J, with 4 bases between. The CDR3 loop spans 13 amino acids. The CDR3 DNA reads TGTGCCAGCAGCGTAGAACTTAATTCACCCCTCCACTTT. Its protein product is CASSVELNSPLHF.

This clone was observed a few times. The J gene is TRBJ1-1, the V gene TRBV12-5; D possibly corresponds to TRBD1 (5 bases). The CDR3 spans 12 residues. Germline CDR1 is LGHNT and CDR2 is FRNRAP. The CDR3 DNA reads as TGTGCCAGCACCCCGGGGCCCACTGAAGCTTTCTTT. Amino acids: CASTPGPTEAFF.

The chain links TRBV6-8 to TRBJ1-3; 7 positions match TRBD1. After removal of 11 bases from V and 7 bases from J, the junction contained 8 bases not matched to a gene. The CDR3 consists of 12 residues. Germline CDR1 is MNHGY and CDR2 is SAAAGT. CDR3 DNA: TGTGCCTCACAGGGGATGAAGAACACCATATATTTT. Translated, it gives CASQGMKNTIYF.

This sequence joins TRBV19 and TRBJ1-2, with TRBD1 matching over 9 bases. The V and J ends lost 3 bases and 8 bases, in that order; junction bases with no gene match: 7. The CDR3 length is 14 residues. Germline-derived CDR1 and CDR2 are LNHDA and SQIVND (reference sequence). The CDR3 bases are TGTGCCAGTAGTATTGGACAGGGGCCTGGAGGCTACACCTTC. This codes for CASSIGQGPGGYTF.

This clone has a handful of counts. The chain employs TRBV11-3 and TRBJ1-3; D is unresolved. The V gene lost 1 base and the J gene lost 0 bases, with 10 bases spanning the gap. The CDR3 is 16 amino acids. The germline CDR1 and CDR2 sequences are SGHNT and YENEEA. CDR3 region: CASSLGPGYSGNTIYF. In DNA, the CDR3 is TGTGCCAGCAGCTTAGGTCCCGGGTACTCTGGAAACACCATATATTTT. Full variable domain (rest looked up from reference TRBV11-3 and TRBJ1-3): EAGVVQSPRYKIIEKKQPVAFWCNPISGHNTLYWYLQNLGQGPELLIRYENEEAVDDSQLPKDRFSAERLKGVDSTLKIQPAELGDSAVYLCASSLGPGYSGNTIYFGEGSWLTVV.

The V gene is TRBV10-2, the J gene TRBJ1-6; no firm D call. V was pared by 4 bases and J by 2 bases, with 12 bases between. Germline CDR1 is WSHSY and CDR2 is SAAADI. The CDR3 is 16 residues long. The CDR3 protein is CASSATVHAYNSPLHF. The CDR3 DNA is TGCGCCAGCAGTGCGACCGTACACGCCTATAATTCACCCCTCCACTTT.